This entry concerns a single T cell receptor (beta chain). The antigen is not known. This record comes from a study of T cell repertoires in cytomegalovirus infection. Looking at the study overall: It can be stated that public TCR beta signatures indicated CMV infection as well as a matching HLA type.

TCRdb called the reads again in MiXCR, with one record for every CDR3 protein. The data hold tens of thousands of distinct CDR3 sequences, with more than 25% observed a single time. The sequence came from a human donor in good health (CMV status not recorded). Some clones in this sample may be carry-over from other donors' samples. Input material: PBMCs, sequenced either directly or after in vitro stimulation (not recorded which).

CDR3: CASAQMGQYSLYGYTF. The CDR3, as DNA: TGTGCCAGCGCCCAGATGGGACAGTATTCCCTATATGGCTACACCTTC. The genes are TRBV2 and TRBJ1-2, with TRBD1 matching 7 bases. The CDR3 contains 16 residues. Germline V gene sequence: CDR1 SNHLY, CDR2 FYNNEI. The J segment lost 5 bases and the V segment lost 8 bases, leaving 17 bases of the junction unmatched.